This T cell receptor (beta chain) was found in a study of vaccination and CD4 T cells after COVID-19 (dated by TCRdb to between 2020 and 2023). Broadly, across the study: Convalescent patients had a positive SARS-CoV-2 result on nasal swab PCR, and of these patients, some 10 had mild disease and one had severe disease. For stimulating the cultures, overlapping spike peptide pools were used, derived from SARS-CoV-2 as well as from the common cold coronaviruses HCoV-NL63, HCoV-OC43 and HCoV-229E. Post-COVID blood samples were collected from convalescent patients a median of around 100 days after diagnosis, with a range of roughly 30 to 170 days. In roughly nine COVID-19 convalescent patients and 4 infection-naive healthy vaccine recipients, the spike-specific CD4+ TCR repertoire before mRNA vaccination was compared with the repertoire after mRNA vaccination. Six males and four females were included in the convalescent cohort, with two Hispanic individuals, seven Caucasians, two Asians and one multiracial person represented. Control cultures used a CEFX viral epitope pool as positive control, an HIV-1 Nef peptide pool as negative control, or no peptide. Post-vaccine blood samples were collected a median of about 66 days after the second vaccine dose, ranging from about 12 to 241 days. Two doses of either the Pfizer-BioNTech BNT162b2 vaccine (n=8) or the Moderna mRNA-1273 vaccine (n=2) were administered to participants.

Taken with the paper, the label for treatment or condition translates to: approximately 9-day PBMC culture with coronavirus spike peptide pools or control peptides (ViraFEST assay). The study used the ViraFEST assay, which expanded antigen-specific T cells with peptide pools and then identified expanded clonotypes by TCR sequencing. The convalescent patients' positive SARS-CoV-2 PCR tests were from March to December 2020, which was before the Alpha, Beta and Delta variants emerged in the United States. Each well held more than 1.5 million PBMCs cultured in IMDM containing roughly 5.5% human AB serum and roughly 10 IU/ml IL-2, with roughly 9.2 ug/ml peptide pools added. On days 3 and 7, half of the culture medium was replaced with fresh IL-2-containing medium. CD4+ T cells were isolated after around 11 days of culture through negative selection using the EasySep CD4+ T cell isolation kit. Ficoll-Paque Plus gradient centrifugation was used to isolate PBMCs from whole blood, and the isolated PBMCs were then either used fresh or cryopreserved at -140C. Triplicate wells were generally used for each culture condition.

The germline V gene gives CDR1 as SNHLY and CDR2 as FYNNEI. From the cysteine through the phenylalanine, the CDR3 covers 14 amino acids. The DNA shown is the 42-base CDR3, in frame from base 1. After removal of 6 bases from V and 5 bases from J, the junction retains 6 bases not matched to a gene. Receptor libraries were prepared by PCR. At the Johns Hopkins FTIC core, DNA from the cultured CD4+ T cells underwent TCR sequencing with the Oncomine TCR Beta short-read assay. The QIAamp micro DNA kit was used to extract genomic DNA from the cultured CD4+ T cells. The Oncomine TCR Beta libraries from cultured CD4+ T cells were pooled using unique dual indexes and then sequenced on an Illumina iSeq 100. Under the source paper's analysis protocol: Non-productive sequences were filtered out, and CDR3s that did not start with C, did not end with F or W, or were shorter than 7 amino acids were discarded. Antigen-specific clonotypes were identified with the MANAFEST web application by comparing peptide-stimulated wells with reference and other culture wells. An FDR below 0.05, an odds ratio above 5, and a productive frequency above 0.1% in at least two of three replicate wells were required for clones to be considered positive. Clonotypes that were significantly expanded in both SARS-CoV-2 spike wells and at least one common cold coronavirus spike condition were defined as cross-reactive. Similarity between CDR3 sequences was evaluated in R version 3.6.1 using Levenshtein distances (stringdist) and unrooted phylogenetic trees (ape). TCRdb ran its own pipeline on the public reads, namely fastp trimming at Q25 and MiXCR clone calling, and kept in-frame beta chains. Each record represents a unique CDR3 protein, reported with the most common genes and DNA among its rows. The V and J calls reflect TCRdb's pipeline rather than the authors' work. The sample records 6,200 or so distinct CDR3 sequences, about three quarters of which are singletons. The ten largest clones capture more than 45% of the sample.

By sample share, this clonotype is medium-sized (0.01 to 0.1%). No antigen is known for it. Within one base of it there is no much larger clone, and no base qualities were kept. Broad study findings and their caveats: Of the vaccine-specific clones in convalescent patients, 304 of 307, or nearly all, reacted only to SARS-CoV-2 spike and did not cross-react with common cold coronaviruses. The median count of SARS-CoV-2-reactive clonotypes went up from some 23 after infection to a few dozen after vaccination, although the change was not significant. The number of convalescent patients in the study was relatively small, and the study did not examine early timepoints following natural infection. Among convalescent patients, a median about 86% of the SARS-CoV-2-reactive clones seen after vaccination appeared only after vaccination, which suggests priming specific to the vaccine.

The chain is assembled from TRBV2 and TRBJ2-2, with 7 bases aligning to TRBD2. This clonotype was obtained from a human donor who had recovered from COVID-19. The sequencing input was CD4+ T cells from blood, cultured in vitro. The CDR3 region has the sequence CASRGGARTGELFF. The sequenced DNA: TGTGCCAGCAGGGGAGGGGCCAGGACCGGGGAGCTGTTTTTT.